The subject of this entry is one TCR beta chain. Its antigen is unidentified. All patients' tumors stained robustly positive for Merkel cell polyomavirus Large T antigen by immunohistochemistry. The record originates from a study of tumor-infiltrating T cells and Merkel cell polyomavirus. Study-wide background: The study examined CD8+ T cells specific for the Merkel cell polyomavirus KLL epitope.

Study-level findings and limits: Responses to Merkel cell polyomavirus epitopes besides one were not studied. Tumors with about 5-110 KLL-specific clonotypes, versus 0-3, showed better MCC-specific survival.

Method: immunoSEQ multiplex PCR; TCRdb's copy keeps in-frame clones and lacks some. The table shows over 20,000 clones, with approximately 90% occurring only once. Sequencing was carried out using lymph node tissue. The sequence was collected from a man in his forties or fifties with Merkel cell carcinoma.

CDR3 region: CASSPTSGRLDEQFF. The CDR3 DNA sequence: TGTGCCAGCAGCCCTACTAGCGGGAGGTTGGATGAGCAGTTCTTC. V and J are TRBV11-3 and TRBJ2-1, with TRBD2 matching over 12 bases. J lost 8 bases, V lost 5 bases, and 7 bases had no gene match. Germline CDR1 and CDR2: SGHNT and YENEEA. The CDR3 consists of 15 residues.